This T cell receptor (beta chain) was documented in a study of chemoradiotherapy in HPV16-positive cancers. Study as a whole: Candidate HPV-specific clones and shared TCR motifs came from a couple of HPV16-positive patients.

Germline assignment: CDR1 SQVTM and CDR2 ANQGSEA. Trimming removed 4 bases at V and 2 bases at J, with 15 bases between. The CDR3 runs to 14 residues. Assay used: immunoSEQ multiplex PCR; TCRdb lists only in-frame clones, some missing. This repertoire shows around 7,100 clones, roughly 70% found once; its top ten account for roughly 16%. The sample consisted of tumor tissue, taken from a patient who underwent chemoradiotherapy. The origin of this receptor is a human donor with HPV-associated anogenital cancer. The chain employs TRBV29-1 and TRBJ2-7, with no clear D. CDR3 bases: TGCAGCGTTGTATCAACCCAGTACCCCTACGAGCAGTACTTC. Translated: CSVVSTQYPYEQYF.